The 30 T cell receptor beta chains below come from one sample, sequenced in a study of blood T cell dynamics during melanoma immunotherapy. This table comes from immunoSEQ multiplex PCR, and its TCRdb copy is limited to in-frame clones, with some not included. The profile shows roughly 120 clones, more than 75% of them singletons. As for time point: week 3, after first cycle of checkpoint inhibitor. This sample comprised cell-free DNA from blood, obtained from a patient treated with checkpoint blockade. These receptor sequences come from a human donor with melanoma.

This clone was detected only once. CDR3 DNA: TGTGCCAGCAGCCAAACCCGGACTAGCGGGACCATTACCTCCTACGAGCAGTACTTC. It codes for CASSQTRTSGTITSYEQYF. The genes are TRBV4-2 and TRBJ2-7; 12 bases match TRBD2. V shed 2 bases, J shed 0 bases, and the junction held 11 bases outside the gene matches. The CDR3 extends over 19 amino acids. Germline V gene sequence: CDR1 LGHNA, CDR2 YNFKEQ.

This rearrangement joins TRBV15 to TRBJ2-2; 7 bases fit TRBD2. The germline CDR1 and CDR2 sequences are LNHNV and YYDKDF (reference sequence). This CDR3 is 17 amino acids long. V lost 1 base and J lost 2; bases outside the gene matches: 7. The CDR3 sequence is CATSRGLTAGNTGELFF. DNA of the CDR3: TGTGCCACCAGCAGAGGACTGACAGCGGGAAACACCGGGGAGCTGTTTTTT.

Here the CDR3 DNA reads TGTGCATGCGGGACTAGCGGGAGTTATGAGCAGTTCTTC. Its protein is CACGTSGSYEQFF. The chain combines TRBV27 with TRBJ2-1, with TRBD2 matching 14 bases. This CDR3 has 13 residues. Germline CDR1 and CDR2: MNHEY and SMNVEV (reference sequence).

This clone came up a few times. The chain recombines TRBV5-1 with TRBJ1-1; D is possibly TRBD1 (5 bases). This CDR3 comprises 18 residues. Between the trimmed V and J ends, which lost 0 bases and 5 bases, there was a span of 23 bases. Germline V gives CDR1 SGHRS, CDR2 YFSETQ. CDR3 in amino acids: CASSLGVGQDRWGTEAFF. CDR3 nucleotides: TGCGCCAGCAGCTTGGGTGTGGGGCAAGACCGCTGGGGTACTGAAGCTTTCTTT.

The genes are TRBV12-1 and TRBJ2-3. TRBV12-1 is assigned pseudogene status. The CDR3 is made up of 19 amino acids. The CDR3 reads CASSFAWYGGRRCTDTQYF. CDR3 bases: TGTGCCAGCAGCTTTGCTTGGTATGGGGGGCGGCGGTGCACAGATACGCAGTATTTT.

The V and J genes are TRBV2 and TRBJ2-5; 10 nucleotides align to TRBD2. The germline CDR1 and CDR2 sequences are SNHLY and FYNNEI. The CDR3 totals 16 residues. Trimming at V came to 3 bases and at J to 5 bases, leaving 9 bases not matched to a gene. The CDR3 is CASSDQGTSAEETQYF. The CDR3, as DNA: TGTGCCAGCAGTGACCAGGGGACTAGCGCTGAGGAGACCCAGTACTTC. Combining the CDR3 with reference TRBV2 and TRBJ2-5 gives the whole variable domain EPEVTQTPSHQVTQMGQEVILRCVPISNHLYFYWYRQILGQKVEFLVSFYNNEISEKSEIFDDQFSVERPDGSNFTLKIRSTKLEDSAMYFCASSDQGTSAEETQYFGPGTRLLVL.

In its sample, this clone was seen a few times. The rearrangement links TRBV27 to TRBJ2-5, with 8 nucleotides matching TRBD1. Germline CDR1 is MNHEY and CDR2 is SMNVEV (reference sequence). The trim removed 3 bases at V and 0 bases at J, leaving 12 bases unmatched. The CDR3 covers 18 residues. The DNA for the CDR3 is TGTGCCAGCAGTTTGGGTGACAGGGGAGAGGGGTACCAAGAGACCCAGTACTTC. It translates to CASSLGDRGEGYQETQYF.

The gene calls are TRBV5-1 and TRBJ2-5; TRBD2 matches at 9 bases. The J call could be wrong; TRBJ2-7 is a better fit for the DNA end. Germline V lookup: CDR1 SGHRS, CDR2 YFSETQ. The CDR3 length is 15 residues. CDR3 protein: CASSPSGAVGNEQYF. For the CDR3, the DNA is TGCGCCAGCAGCCCTAGCGGGGCGGTGGGGAACGAGCAGTACTTC.

The chain combines TRBV7-2 with TRBJ2-5, with D tentatively TRBD2 (6 bases). The V end lost 1 base, the J end lost 10 bases, and 19 bases lay between the germline ends. Germline CDR1 reads SGHTA; CDR2 reads FQGNSA. This CDR3 is built from 15 residues. The CDR3 reads CASSLGGSGSGLQYF. DNA for the CDR3: TGTGCCAGCAGCTTAGGGGGCTCGGGTAGCGGACTCCAGTACTTC.

The chain combines TRBV7-6 with TRBJ1-5; D remains ambiguous. Trimming took off 1 base at V and 5 bases at J, with 18 bases between the two ends. The CDR3 is 17 amino acids. In germline, CDR1 is SGHVS, CDR2 FNYEAQ. The CDR3 here is CASSLDLRASPHQPQHF. DNA of the CDR3: TGTGCCAGCAGCTTAGACTTACGGGCCAGCCCTCATCAGCCCCAGCATTTT.

V and J are TRBV19 and TRBJ1-1; 7 bases map to TRBD1. Germline V gene sequence: CDR1 LNHDA, CDR2 SQIVND (reference sequence). This CDR3 contains 15 residues. Germline trimming cut 7 bases from V and 1 base from J; bases unmatched to any gene: 9. The CDR3 reads CASTNWAGGNTEAFF. Written as DNA, the CDR3 is TGTGCCAGTACCAATTGGGCAGGGGGGAACACTGAAGCTTTCTTT.

The genes are TRBV5-1 and TRBJ2-7, with 9 bases fitting TRBD2. V trimming: 4 bases; J trimming: 5 bases; junction bases outside the gene matches: 10. Germline V CDR1 and CDR2: SGHRS, YFSETQ. CDR3 size: 15 residues. CDR3: CASSPSGAVGNEQYF. CDR3 DNA: TGCGCCAGCAGCCCTAGCGGGGCGGTGGGGAACGAGCAGTACTTC.

V usage is TRBV7-2 and J usage is TRBJ1-2; D is possibly TRBD1 (6 bases). Trimming removed 6 bases from V and 3 bases from J, with 14 bases in between. Germline CDR1 and CDR2: SGHTA and FQGNSA. The CDR3 runs 14 residues. The CDR3 nucleotides are TGTGCCAGCAGTATTACAGGGATTTACTATGGCTACACCTTC. Amino acids: CASSITGIYYGYTF.

The chain combines TRBV27 with TRBJ1-1, with 7 bases fitting TRBD1. The CDR3 sequence is 14 residues long. V lost 5 bases, J lost 2 bases, and 5 bases stayed unmatched. Per germline, CDR1 MNHEY and CDR2 SMNVEV (reference sequence). The chain's CDR3 is CASSPRGENTEAFF. The CDR3 bases are TGTGCCAGCAGTCCCAGGGGGGAAAACACTGAAGCTTTCTTT.

V gene TRBV7-8 combines with J gene TRBJ2-7, with D hard to call. Per the germline V gene, CDR1 is SGHVS and CDR2 is FQNEAQ. The V and J ends lost 5 bases and 2 bases respectively, with 19 bases between them. The CDR3 is 16 residues long. The CDR3 region is CASSPYRELRTYEQYF. CDR3 in DNA: TGTGCCAGCAGCCCTTACCGCGAGTTAAGGACCTACGAGCAGTACTTC.

This chain connects TRBV13 to TRBJ2-5; TRBD1 agrees at 10 bases. The CDR3 runs to 18 residues. V lost 5 bases, J lost 5 bases, and 17 bases stayed unmatched. Germline CDR1 is PRHDT and CDR2 is FYEKMQ (reference sequence). CDR3 DNA sequence: TGTGCCAGCAGCGCCCGGGACAGGGGTTTAGGAGCTGGGGAGACCCAGTACTTC. As protein: CASSARDRGLGAGETQYF. The entire variable domain, with the rest obtained from reference TRBV13 and TRBJ2-5, is as follows: AAGVIQSPRHLIKEKRETATLKCYPIPRHDTVYWYQQGPGQDPQFLISFYEKMQSDKGSIPDRFSAQQFSDYHSELNMSSLELGDSALYFCASSARDRGLGAGETQYFGPGTRLLVL.

The CDR3 spells CASSLLGTDNSPLHF. The CDR3 DNA reads as TGTGCCAGCAGCTTACTGGGGACAGATAATTCACCCCTCCACTTT. The chain joins TRBV7-9 to TRBJ1-6; TRBD1 agrees at 7 bases. Germline-derived CDR1 and CDR2 are SEHNR and FQNEAQ (reference sequence). The CDR3 has 15 residues. Trimming took 2 bases from V and 5 from J; bases not matched to a gene: 3.

The J gene is TRBJ1-5, the V gene TRBV2; 9 nucleotides align to TRBD1. V lost 6 bases, J lost 7 bases, and 4 bases stayed unmatched. Germline values: CDR1 SNHLY, CDR2 FYNNEI. CDR3 length equals 13 residues. CDR3 sequence (DNA): TGTGCCAGCAGAGGACAGGGGTTACAGCCCCAGCATTTT. Amino acid sequence: CASRGQGLQPQHF.

V is TRBV28 and J is TRBJ1-2; D ambiguous. V was pared by 8 bases and J by 8 bases, with 21 bases between. The CDR3 length is 14 residues. Germline CDR1 and CDR2: MDHEN and SYDVKM. The CDR3 here is CASDTVGQLAGYTF. CDR3 DNA: TGTGCCAGCGATACGGTGGGCCAACTTGCGGGCTACACCTTC.

To note about this clone: In the same sample, other DNA sequences code for this CDR3. The genes are TRBV9 and TRBJ2-2; D may correspond to TRBD1 or TRBD2 (6 bases each). This CDR3 has 13 residues. The germline V and J ends were trimmed by 7 bases and 6 bases, with 13 bases remaining between them. Germline CDR1 and CDR2: SGDLS and YYNGEE. CDR3 sequence reads: CASGGRRSGELFF. The DNA for the CDR3 is TGTGCCAGCGGGGGGCGGAGGTCCGGGGAGCTGTTTTTT.

This sequence joins TRBV19 and TRBJ2-5; 12 nucleotides agree with TRBD1. Germline-derived CDR1 and CDR2 are LNHDA and SQIVND (reference sequence). CDR3 length: 15 residues. Trimming removed 5 bases from V and 5 bases from J; junction bases left unmatched: 6. As DNA, the CDR3 is TGTGCCAGTAGTCAAGGGGACAGGGGGCGGGAGACCCAGTACTTC. Amino acids: CASSQGDRGRETQYF.

About this clone: This same CDR3 is encoded by further DNA sequences in the sample. The chain is built from TRBV28 and TRBJ2-1; possible D gene TRBD1, 5 bases. The CDR3 loop spans 12 amino acids. The germline gives CDR1 MDHEN, CDR2 SYDVKM. Trimming removed 8 bases from V and 2 bases from J, with 7 bases in between. In DNA, the CDR3 is TGTGCCAGCGGGGCCGCCTACAATGAGCAGTTCTTC. This translates into CASGAAYNEQFF.

The rearrangement joins TRBV7-3 to TRBJ1-1, with D perhaps matching TRBD1 (5 bases). The length of the CDR3 is 13 residues. Trimming removed 5 bases at V and 8 bases at J, with 15 bases between. Germline V CDR1 and CDR2: SGHTA, FQGTGA. The CDR3 DNA is TGTGCCAGCAGCCCAGCGGGGCCCGCAGAAGCTTTCTTT. It translates to CASSPAGPAEAFF.

The chain joins TRBV5-1 to TRBJ2-6; TRBD1 is a possible D gene (6 bases). This CDR3 is built from 16 residues. V was clipped by 4 bases and J by 0 bases, with 11 bases between them. CDR1 is SGHRS, CDR2 YFSETQ, per germline. CDR3 sequence (DNA): TGCGCCAGCAGCGAAGGACAGATCTCTGGGGCCAACGTCCTGACTTTC. It yields the protein CASSEGQISGANVLTF. The whole variable domain, remainder taken from reference TRBV5-1 and TRBJ2-6, is KAGVTQTPRYLIKTRGQQVTLSCSPISGHRSVSWYQQTPGQGLQFLFEYFSETQRNKGNFPGRFSGRQFSNSRSEMNVSTLELGDSALYLCASSEGQISGANVLTFGAGSRLTVL.

The J gene is TRBJ2-5, the V gene TRBV13, with D hard to call. Germline V gives CDR1 PRHDT, CDR2 FYEKMQ (reference sequence). This CDR3 has 14 amino acids. V lost 3 bases and J lost 2, with 10 bases in between. The DNA for the CDR3 is TGTGCCAGCAGCTTCCGATCCGGACAAGAGACCCAGTACTTC. It codes for CASSFRSGQETQYF.

The CDR3 nucleotides read TGTGCCAGCAGTGATCCCCCAGGGTACTATGGCTACACCTTC. As protein: CASSDPPGYYGYTF. V usage is TRBV2 and J usage is TRBJ1-2; weak D call: TRBD1 (5 bases). The CDR3 consists of 14 residues. V was shortened by 3 bases and J by 3 bases, with 11 bases between the two germline ends. Germline assignment: CDR1 SNHLY and CDR2 FYNNEI. Full variable domain (remainder filled in from reference TRBV2 and TRBJ1-2): EPEVTQTPSHQVTQMGQEVILRCVPISNHLYFYWYRQILGQKVEFLVSFYNNEISEKSEIFDDQFSVERPDGSNFTLKIRSTKLEDSAMYFCASSDPPGYYGYTFGSGTRLTVV.

The chain recombines TRBV10-3 with TRBJ2-6; 8 bases agree with TRBD2. Germline CDR1 and CDR2: ENHRY and SYGVKD. The CDR3 covers 17 residues. V lost 4 bases and J lost 1; bases outside the gene matches: 6. The CDR3 sequence is CAISATSEESGANVLTF. CDR3 DNA: TGTGCCATCAGTGCGACTAGCGAGGAGTCTGGGGCCAACGTCCTGACTTTC.

This chain joins TRBV5-6 and TRBJ1-1; perhaps TRBD1 as D (6 bases). Trimming pared 2 bases from V and 0 bases from J, leaving 17 bases between. This CDR3 is built from 17 residues. CDR1 and CDR2 (germline): SGHDT, YYEEEE. For the CDR3, the DNA is TGTGCCAGCAGCTTCCTCGGACAGAGATTAATGAACACTGAAGCTTTCTTT. Its protein product is CASSFLGQRLMNTEAFF.

This clone was seen a few times. V and J are TRBV28 and TRBJ2-1; 11 nucleotides line up with TRBD2. J lost 4 bases, V lost 10 bases, and 3 bases had no gene match. Germline V gene lookup returns CDR1 MDHEN and CDR2 SYDVKM. The CDR3 extends over 13 amino acids. CDR3 in amino acids: CAISGGGYNEQFF. The CDR3 DNA follows: TGTGCCATTAGCGGGGGGGGGTACAATGAGCAGTTCTTC.

The genes are TRBV7-2 and TRBJ2-5; weak D call: TRBD2 (6 bases). This CDR3 has 14 residues. Trimming removed 4 bases at V and 4 bases at J, with 13 bases between. Germline V gives CDR1 SGHTA, CDR2 FQGNSA. This CDR3 reads CASSSRLVGETQYF. The CDR3 DNA reads as TGTGCCAGCAGCTCCCGACTAGTGGGAGAGACCCAGTACTTC.